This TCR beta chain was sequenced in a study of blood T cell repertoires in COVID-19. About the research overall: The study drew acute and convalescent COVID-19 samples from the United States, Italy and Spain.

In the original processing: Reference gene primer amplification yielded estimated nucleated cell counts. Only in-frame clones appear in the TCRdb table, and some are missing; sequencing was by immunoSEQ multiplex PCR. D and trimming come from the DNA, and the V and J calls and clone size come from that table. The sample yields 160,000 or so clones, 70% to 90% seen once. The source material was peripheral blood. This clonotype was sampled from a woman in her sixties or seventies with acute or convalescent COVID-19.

The CDR3 DNA is TGCGCCAGCAGAAGGACAGGGGGCAATTCACCCCTCCACTTT. It codes for CASRRTGGNSPLHF. The V call is TRBV4-1, the J call TRBJ1-6; 11 bases map to TRBD1. This CDR3 is 14 amino acids long. With 6 bases clipped from V and 7 bases from J, the junction kept 2 bases outside the gene matches. The V gene's germline CDR1 is MGHRA and CDR2 YSYEKL.